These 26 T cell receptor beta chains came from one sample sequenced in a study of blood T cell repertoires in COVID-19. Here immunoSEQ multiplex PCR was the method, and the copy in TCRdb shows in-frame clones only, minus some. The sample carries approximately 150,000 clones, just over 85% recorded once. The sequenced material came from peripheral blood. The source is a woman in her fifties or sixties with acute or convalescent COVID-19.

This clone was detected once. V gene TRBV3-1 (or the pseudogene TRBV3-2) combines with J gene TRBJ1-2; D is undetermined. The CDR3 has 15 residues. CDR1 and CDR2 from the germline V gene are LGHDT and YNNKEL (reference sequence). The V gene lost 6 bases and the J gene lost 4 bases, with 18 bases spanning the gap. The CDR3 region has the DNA TGTGCCAGCAGTCAGGACGGCGGGTCAGGCTATGGCTACACCTTC. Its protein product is CASSQDGGSGYGYTF.

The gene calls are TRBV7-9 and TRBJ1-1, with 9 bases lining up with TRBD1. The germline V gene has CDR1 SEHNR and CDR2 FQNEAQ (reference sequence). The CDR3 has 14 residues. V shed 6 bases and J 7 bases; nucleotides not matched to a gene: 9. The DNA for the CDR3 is TGTGCCAGCAGTAAAACAGGGGGCGCGGATGAAGCTTTCTTT. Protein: CASSKTGGADEAFF.

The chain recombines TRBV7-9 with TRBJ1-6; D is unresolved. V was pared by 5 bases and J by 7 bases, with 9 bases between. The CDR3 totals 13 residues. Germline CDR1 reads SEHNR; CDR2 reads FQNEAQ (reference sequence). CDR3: CASSRGENSPLHF. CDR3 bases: TGTGCCAGCAGCCGAGGCGAGAATTCACCCCTCCACTTT.

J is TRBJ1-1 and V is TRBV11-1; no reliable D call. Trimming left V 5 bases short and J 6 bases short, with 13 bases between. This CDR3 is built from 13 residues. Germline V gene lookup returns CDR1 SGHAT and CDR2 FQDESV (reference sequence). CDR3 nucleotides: TGTGCCAGCAGCCCTATGTTAGGAGCTGAAGCTTTCTTT. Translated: CASSPMLGAEAFF.

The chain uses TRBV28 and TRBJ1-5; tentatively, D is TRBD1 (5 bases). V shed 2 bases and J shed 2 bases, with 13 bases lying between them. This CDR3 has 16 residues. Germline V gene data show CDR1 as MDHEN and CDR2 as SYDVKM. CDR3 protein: CASSLGGGVGNQPQHF. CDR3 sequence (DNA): TGTGCCAGCAGTTTAGGCGGGGGAGTAGGCAATCAGCCCCAGCATTTT.

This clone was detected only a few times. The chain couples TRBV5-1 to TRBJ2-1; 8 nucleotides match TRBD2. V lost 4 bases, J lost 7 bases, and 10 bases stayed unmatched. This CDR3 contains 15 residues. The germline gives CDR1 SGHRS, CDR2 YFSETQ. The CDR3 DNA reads TGCGCCAGCAGCCCACAGCAGGTAGCGGGGAATGAGCAGTTCTTC. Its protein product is CASSPQQVAGNEQFF.

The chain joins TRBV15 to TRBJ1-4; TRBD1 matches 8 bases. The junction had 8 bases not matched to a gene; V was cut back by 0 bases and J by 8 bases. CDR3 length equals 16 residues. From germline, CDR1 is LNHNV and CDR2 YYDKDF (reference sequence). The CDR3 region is CATSRDQGQGGEKLFF. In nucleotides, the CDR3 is TGTGCCACCAGCAGAGATCAAGGACAGGGAGGAGAAAAACTGTTTTTT.

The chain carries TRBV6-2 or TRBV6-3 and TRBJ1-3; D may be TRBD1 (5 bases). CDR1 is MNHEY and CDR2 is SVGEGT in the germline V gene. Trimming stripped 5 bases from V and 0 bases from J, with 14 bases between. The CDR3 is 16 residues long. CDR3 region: CASSDSGSSSGNTIYF. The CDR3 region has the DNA TGTGCCAGCAGTGATTCAGGGTCAAGCTCTGGAAACACCATATATTTT.

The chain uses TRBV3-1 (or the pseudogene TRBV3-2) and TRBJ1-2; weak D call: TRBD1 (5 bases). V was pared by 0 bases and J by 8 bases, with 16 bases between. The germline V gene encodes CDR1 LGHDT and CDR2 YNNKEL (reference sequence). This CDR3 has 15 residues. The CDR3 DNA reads TGTGCCAGCAGCCAAGATAACTCAGGGCTCCAAGGCTACACCTTC. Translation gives CASSQDNSGLQGYTF.

DNA for the CDR3: TGTGCCAGCAGCCAAGGACTAGCGGGGGGGGTAGAGACCCAGTACTTC. Translating gives CASSQGLAGGVETQYF. The chain links TRBV3-1 (or the pseudogene TRBV3-2) to TRBJ2-5, with 14 bases identical to TRBD2. J lost 4 bases, V lost 1 base, and 2 bases had no gene match. The CDR3 totals 16 residues. CDR1 is LGHDT and CDR2 is YNNKEL in the germline V gene (reference sequence).

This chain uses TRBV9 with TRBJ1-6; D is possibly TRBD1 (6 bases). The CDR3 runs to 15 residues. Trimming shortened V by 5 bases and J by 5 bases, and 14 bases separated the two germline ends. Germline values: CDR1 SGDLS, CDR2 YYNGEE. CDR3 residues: CASSYGPGDNSPLHF. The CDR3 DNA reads TGTGCCAGCAGTTATGGTCCAGGGGATAATTCACCCCTCCACTTT.

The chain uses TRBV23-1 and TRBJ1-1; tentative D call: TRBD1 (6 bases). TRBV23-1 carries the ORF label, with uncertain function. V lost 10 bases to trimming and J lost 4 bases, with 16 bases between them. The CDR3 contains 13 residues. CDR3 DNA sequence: TGCGCCAACATGGGGGCTCTCCCCACTGAAGCTTTCTTT. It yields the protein CANMGALPTEAFF.

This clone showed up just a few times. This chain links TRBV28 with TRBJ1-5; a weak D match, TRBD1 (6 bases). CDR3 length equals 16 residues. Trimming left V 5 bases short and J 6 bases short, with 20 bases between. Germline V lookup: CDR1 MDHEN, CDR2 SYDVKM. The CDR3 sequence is CASSGGGRDVGQPQHF. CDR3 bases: TGTGCCAGCAGTGGGGGGGGCAGGGACGTGGGTCAGCCCCAGCATTTT.

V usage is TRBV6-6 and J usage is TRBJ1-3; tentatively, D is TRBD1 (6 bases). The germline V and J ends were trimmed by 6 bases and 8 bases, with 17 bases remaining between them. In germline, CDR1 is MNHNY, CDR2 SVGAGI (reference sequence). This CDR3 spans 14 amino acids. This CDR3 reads CASSSTGTRDTIYF. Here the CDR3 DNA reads TGTGCCAGCAGCTCCACCGGGACAAGGGACACCATATATTTT.

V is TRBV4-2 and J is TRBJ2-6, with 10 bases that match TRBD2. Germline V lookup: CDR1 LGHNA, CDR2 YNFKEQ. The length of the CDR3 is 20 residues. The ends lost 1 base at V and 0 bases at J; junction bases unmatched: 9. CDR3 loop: CASSQGLLAGASSGANVLTF. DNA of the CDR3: TGTGCCAGCAGCCAAGGCCTCCTAGCGGGGGCAAGCTCTGGGGCCAACGTCCTGACTTTC.

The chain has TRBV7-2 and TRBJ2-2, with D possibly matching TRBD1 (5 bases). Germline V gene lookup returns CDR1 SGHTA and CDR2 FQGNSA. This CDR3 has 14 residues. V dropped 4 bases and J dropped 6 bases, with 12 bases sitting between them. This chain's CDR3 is CASSSQGFAGELFF. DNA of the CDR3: TGTGCCAGCAGCTCCCAGGGTTTTGCCGGGGAGCTGTTTTTT.

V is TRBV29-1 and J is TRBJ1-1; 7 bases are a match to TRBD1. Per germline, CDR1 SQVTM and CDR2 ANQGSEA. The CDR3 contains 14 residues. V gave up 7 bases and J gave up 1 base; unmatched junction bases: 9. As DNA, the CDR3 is TGCAGCGCCCAAGAGACAGGGTCGAACACTGAAGCTTTCTTT. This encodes CSAQETGSNTEAFF.

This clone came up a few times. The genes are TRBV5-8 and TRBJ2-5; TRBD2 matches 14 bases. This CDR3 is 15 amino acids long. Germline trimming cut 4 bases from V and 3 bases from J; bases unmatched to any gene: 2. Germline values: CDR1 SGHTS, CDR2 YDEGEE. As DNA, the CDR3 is TGTGCCAGCAGCGCGGGACTAGCGGGGGAAGAGACCCAGTACTTC. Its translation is CASSAGLAGEETQYF.

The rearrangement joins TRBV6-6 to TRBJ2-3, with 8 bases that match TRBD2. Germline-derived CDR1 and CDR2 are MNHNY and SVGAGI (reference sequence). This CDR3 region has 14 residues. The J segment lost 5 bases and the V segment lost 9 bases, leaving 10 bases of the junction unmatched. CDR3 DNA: TGTGCCAGTTACGCGGGGGGCCGGGAAGATACGCAGTATTTT. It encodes CASYAGGREDTQYF.

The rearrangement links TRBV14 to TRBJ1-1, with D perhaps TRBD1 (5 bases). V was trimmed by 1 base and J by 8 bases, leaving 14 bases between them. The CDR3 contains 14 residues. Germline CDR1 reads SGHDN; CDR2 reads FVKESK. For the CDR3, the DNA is TGTGCCAGCAGCCAAGGTGGGCAGGGCATCGAAGCTTTCTTT. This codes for CASSQGGQGIEAFF.

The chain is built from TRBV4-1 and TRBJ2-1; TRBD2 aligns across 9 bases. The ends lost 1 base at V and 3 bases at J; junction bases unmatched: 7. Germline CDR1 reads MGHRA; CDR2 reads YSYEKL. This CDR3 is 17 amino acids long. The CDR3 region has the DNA TGCGCCAGCAGCCAAGCCCCAGGGACTAGCAACTACAATGAGCAGTTCTTC. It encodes CASSQAPGTSNYNEQFF.

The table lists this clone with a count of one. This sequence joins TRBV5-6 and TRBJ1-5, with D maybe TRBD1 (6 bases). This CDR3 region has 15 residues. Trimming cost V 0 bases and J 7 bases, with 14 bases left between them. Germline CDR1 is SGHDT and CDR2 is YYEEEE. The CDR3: CASSLALAGVQPQHF. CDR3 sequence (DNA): TGTGCCAGCAGCTTGGCCTTAGCAGGGGTCCAGCCCCAGCATTTT.

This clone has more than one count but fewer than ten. The CDR3 reads CASRAGAGSNQPQHF. DNA of the CDR3: TGTGCCAGCAGAGCAGGGGCGGGTAGCAATCAGCCCCAGCATTTT. The gene calls are TRBV2 and TRBJ1-5; perhaps TRBD1 as D (6 bases). Per germline, CDR1 SNHLY and CDR2 FYNNEI. V was trimmed by 6 bases and J by 0 bases, leaving 12 bases between them. The CDR3 runs 15 residues.

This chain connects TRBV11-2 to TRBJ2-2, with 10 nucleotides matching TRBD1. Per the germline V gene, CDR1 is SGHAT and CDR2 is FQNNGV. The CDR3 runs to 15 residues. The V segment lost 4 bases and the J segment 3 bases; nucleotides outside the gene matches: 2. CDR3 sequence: CASSWGQGYTGELFF. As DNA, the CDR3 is TGTGCCAGCAGCTGGGGACAGGGGTACACCGGGGAGCTGTTTTTT.

The CDR3, as DNA: TGTGCCAGCAGCTTGGCGGCCGGAGTGAACACTGAAGCTTTCTTT. As protein: CASSLAAGVNTEAFF. The chain joins TRBV5-6 to TRBJ1-1; D remains unclear. Trimming shortened V by 0 bases and J by 0 bases, and 9 bases separated the two germline ends. Per germline, CDR1 SGHDT and CDR2 YYEEEE. The CDR3 has 15 residues.

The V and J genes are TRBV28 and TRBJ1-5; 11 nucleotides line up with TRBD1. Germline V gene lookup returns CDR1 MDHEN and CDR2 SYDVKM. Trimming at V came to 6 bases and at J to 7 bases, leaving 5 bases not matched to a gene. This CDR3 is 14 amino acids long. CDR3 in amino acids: CASRRTGGGQPQHF. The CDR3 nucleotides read TGTGCCAGCAGGCGGACAGGGGGCGGCCAGCCCCAGCATTTT.